Each of the 10 T cell receptor beta chains below was sequenced from the same sample in a study of vaccination and CD4 T cells after COVID-19. Antigen specificity for these receptors is unknown. Oncomine TCR Beta short-read sequencing was applied to DNA from cultured CD4+ T cells. TCRdb reanalysed the PCR reads using MiXCR and keeps one entry per CDR3 protein. The sample records 9,000 to 13,000 distinct CDR3 sequences, about 41% being singletons. Treatment of the sample: approximately nine-day PBMC culture with coronavirus spike peptide pools or control peptides (ViraFEST assay). The material sequenced was CD4+ T cells from blood, cultured in vitro, taken after SARS-CoV-2 vaccination. The receptors derive from a human donor who had recovered from COVID-19.

V and J are TRBV12-3 or TRBV12-4 and TRBJ2-1; TRBD1 is a possible D gene (7 bases). V lost 0 bases, J lost 0 bases, and 18 bases lay in between. The CDR3 sequence is 19 residues long. This CDR3 reads CASSLALGGGRSSYNEQFF. CDR3 sequence (DNA): TGTGCCAGCAGTTTAGCGCTAGGAGGGGGCCGGAGCTCCTACAATGAGCAGTTCTTC.

The CDR3 DNA reads as TGTGCCAGCAGAAAACCGGGGTCTGGGGCCAACGTCCTGACTTTC. It is translated as CASRKPGSGANVLTF. The V and J genes are TRBV28 and TRBJ2-6; D possibly corresponds to TRBD2 (5 bases). Germline V gene lookup returns CDR1 MDHEN and CDR2 SYDVKM. The CDR3 covers 15 residues. The V end lost 6 bases, the J end lost 1 base, and 10 bases lay between the germline ends.

This clonotype was counted a few times. The CDR3 protein is CSARGRQTYEQYF. The DNA for the CDR3 is TGCAGTGCTAGAGGTCGACAGACCTACGAGCAGTACTTC. This chain uses TRBV20-1 with TRBJ2-7; D is possibly TRBD1 (5 bases). The V end was cut by 1 base, the J end by 2 bases, with 9 bases between. CDR3 length: 13 amino acids. The germline V gene encodes CDR1 DFQATT and CDR2 SNEGSKA (reference sequence).

This clonotype was picked up a small number of times. The genes are TRBV23-1 and TRBJ1-5; no definite D call. TRBV23-1 is identified as an open reading frame with a role that is uncertain. CDR3 length: 17 residues. The germline V and J ends were trimmed by 2 bases and 2 bases, with 16 bases remaining between them. The CDR3 sequence is CASSQEDPRGGNQPQHF. As DNA, the CDR3 is TGCGCCAGCAGTCAAGAGGACCCCCGAGGAGGCAATCAGCCCCAGCATTTT.

This chain links TRBV20-1 with TRBJ2-5; D not resolved. Trimming pared 3 bases from V and 2 bases from J, leaving 19 bases between. The CDR3 totals 16 residues. Per germline, CDR1 DFQATT and CDR2 SNEGSKA (reference sequence). Here the CDR3 reads CSASLGLVSGQETQYF. Here the CDR3 DNA reads TGCAGTGCTAGCTTGGGCCTAGTTTCAGGACAAGAGACCCAGTACTTC.

The chain couples TRBV5-1 to TRBJ2-5, with 7 bases matching TRBD2. Germline V CDR1 and CDR2: SGHRS, YFSETQ. Trimming took 0 bases from V and 5 from J; bases not matched to a gene: 13. CDR3 length: 17 amino acids. The DNA for the CDR3 is TGCGCCAGCAGCTTGGATTTGAGGCTAGCGGAGGTGGAGACCCAGTACTTC. Its protein is CASSLDLRLAEVETQYF.

This rearrangement joins TRBV11-3 to TRBJ2-5, with 8 bases matching TRBD2. The J segment lost 4 bases and the V segment lost 5 bases, leaving 9 bases of the junction unmatched. There are 15 residues in the CDR3. Germline V gene sequence: CDR1 SGHNT, CDR2 YENEEA. The DNA of the CDR3 is TGTGCCAGCAGCCCAGGGACTAGGGTGGGAGAGACCCAGTACTTC. As protein: CASSPGTRVGETQYF.

The chain joins TRBV29-1 to TRBJ1-2; 7 nucleotides align to TRBD1. V trimming: 7 bases; J trimming: 2 bases; junction bases outside the gene matches: 7. Germline assignment: CDR1 SQVTM and CDR2 ANQGSEA. The CDR3 totals 13 residues. CDR3 sequence: CSAQGDLNYGYTF. Written as DNA, the CDR3 is TGCAGCGCCCAGGGGGATTTGAACTATGGCTACACCTTC.

The chain uses TRBV20-1 and TRBJ2-7; 11 nucleotides agree with TRBD2. The CDR3 sequence is 16 residues long. Germline CDR1 reads DFQATT; CDR2 reads SNEGSKA (reference sequence). CDR3 sequence: CSTQGTSGKSSYEQYF. The DNA of the CDR3 is TGCTCGACCCAAGGGACTAGCGGAAAGAGCTCCTACGAGCAGTACTTC.

J is TRBJ2-1 and V is TRBV7-8, with TRBD2 identical over 13 bases. The CDR3 has 18 amino acids. Germline-derived CDR1 and CDR2 are SGHVS and FQNEAQ. V gave up 5 bases and J gave up 5 bases; unmatched junction bases: 12. The CDR3 loop is CASSTSRTSGSRDNEQFF. The CDR3 DNA reads TGTGCCAGCAGCACCTCGCGGACTAGCGGGAGTAGGGACAATGAGCAGTTCTTC.